This T cell receptor (beta chain) was observed in a study of cytomegalovirus exposure and HLA in healthy donors. The study's findings and limits: In terms of immune exposure information, only CMV serostatus was available. An ancestry cluster, one associated with Asian ancestry, reportedly showed fewer N-insertions than the approximately 720-donor mean in a later analysis. When analyzed later, a missense DCLRE1C variant was found to be linked to TCR beta V- and J-gene trimming.

Concerning this clone: Its antigen is undetermined. The junction does not match germline at one end; this may be a read error.

The CDR3 loop spans 17 amino acids. Germline V CDR1 and CDR2: MGHRA, YSYEKL. The PCR had 60 Vbeta and 13 Jbeta primers. Data came from immunoSEQ multiplex PCR; TCRdb stores just in-frame clones and leaves some out. The data contain under 200,000 clones, around 79% of them singletons. Whereas donors were nominally healthy upon sampling, unrecorded immune exposures were probable. The J gene is TRBJ1-4, the V gene TRBV4-1; the D gene is possibly TRBD1 (5 bases). Sequenced: PBMCs. The TCR originated in a woman in her 40s in good health and CMV-seropositive. As DNA, the CDR3 is TGCGCCAGCAGTCAAGCCAGGGTGGGGACTGGTAATGAAAAACTGTTTTTT. Its translation is CASSQARVGTGNEKLFF.